Listed below are T cell receptor beta chains from one sample, sequenced in a study of shared clonotypes between healthy human individuals. TCRdb keeps only in-frame clones here, not all; method: immunoSEQ multiplex PCR. The repertoire holds about 2.2 million clones, around 95% seen once, with 1.5% to 2% in the top ten. What was sequenced was naive CD8+ T cells from PBMCs. The receptors stem from a young man in good health. Some clones in this sample may be carry-over from other donors' samples. Both conserved end residues are part of each CDR3. The order of the fields is V gene, J gene, clone size, D gene, CDR3 protein, CDR3 DNA. A D gene is named only where the DNA matches it firmly. Only some rows state a clone size, as once, few, many or a class for expanded clones.

>TRBV4-1|TRBJ1-1|-|-
CASSQVGGTEAFF
TGCGCCAGCAGCCAAGTCGGGGGGACTGAAGCTTTCTTT
>TRBV6-1|TRBJ1-3|-|-
CASSDRGPGNTIYF
TGTGCCAGCAGTGACAGAGGCCCTGGAAACACCATATATTTT
>TRBV28|TRBJ2-1|-|TRBD2
CATNTLAGVTYNEQFF
TGTGCCACCAATACACTAGCGGGAGTAACCTACAATGAGCAGTTCTTC
>TRBV5-6|TRBJ1-2|-|TRBD1
CASSLEHYRGRDYGYTF
TGTGCCAGCAGCTTGGAACATTACAGGGGGCGCGACTATGGCTACACCTTC
>TRBV10-3|TRBJ1-1|-|TRBD1
CAISEWTGKTEAFF
TGTGCCATCAGTGAGTGGACAGGGAAAACTGAAGCTTTCTTT
>TRBV9|TRBJ2-2|-|TRBD2
CASSGGSGTGELFF
TGTGCCAGCAGCGGCGGGAGCGGCACCGGGGAGCTGTTTTTT
>TRBV5-6|TRBJ2-7|-|-
CASSPRNAGGQYF
TGTGCCAGCAGCCCCCGCAACGCGGGCGGGCAGTACTTC
>TRBV19|TRBJ1-2|-|-
CASSTTGANYGYTF
TGTGCCAGTAGTACTACGGGAGCTAACTATGGCTACACCTTC
>TRBV18|TRBJ1-1|-|-
CASSPPGGLHTEAFF
TGTGCCAGCTCACCACCCGGAGGGCTACACACTGAAGCTTTCTTT
>TRBV7-9|TRBJ2-7|once|-
CASSPLWEQYF
TGTGCCAGCAGCCCTTTGTGGGAGCAGTACTTC
>TRBV9|TRBJ2-1|-|-
CASSVRQENEQFF
TGTGCCAGCAGCGTACGTCAGGAGAATGAGCAGTTCTTC
>TRBV11-1|TRBJ1-2|once|TRBD1
CASSRDRGRVGYTF
TGTGCCAGCAGCCGGGACAGGGGGCGCGTTGGCTACACCTTC
>TRBV30|TRBJ2-7|-|-
CAWSPDPYEQYF
TGTGCCTGGAGTCCTGACCCCTACGAGCAGTACTTC
>TRBV19|TRBJ1-2|-|-
CASSSTGLFYGYTF
TGTGCCAGTAGTTCGACCGGGTTGTTCTATGGCTACACCTTC
>TRBV13|TRBJ1-2|once|-
CASSLAAYGYTF
TGTGCCAGCAGCCTAGCGGCCTATGGCTACACCTTC
>TRBV4-1|TRBJ1-1|few|TRBD1
CASSQSGQVDTEAFF
TGCGCCAGCAGCCAGTCGGGACAGGTGGACACTGAAGCTTTCTTT
>TRBV6-5|TRBJ2-7|once|-
CASSSGAHEQYF
TGTGCCAGCAGTTCAGGGGCCCACGAGCAGTACTTC
>TRBV10-3|TRBJ2-7|-|-
CAISETKRRGAYEQYF
TGTGCCATCAGTGAGACGAAACGGCGGGGCGCCTACGAGCAGTACTTC
>TRBV30|TRBJ2-7|-|TRBD1
CAWSVGTALYEQYF
TGTGCCTGGAGTGTAGGGACAGCCTTATACGAGCAGTACTTC
>TRBV30|TRBJ1-2|-|TRBD1
CACQPGQGPTNYGYTF
TGTGCCTGTCAACCGGGACAGGGCCCTACTAACTATGGCTACACCTTC
>TRBV28|TRBJ2-7|-|-
CASSLEGGDYEQYF
TGTGCCAGCAGTTTGGAGGGCGGGGACTACGAGCAGTACTTC
>TRBV28|TRBJ1-4|-|-
CASGSLGGLKPTNEKLFF
TGTGCCAGCGGATCCCTGGGGGGACTAAAGCCAACTAATGAAAAACTGTTTTTT
>TRBV29-1|TRBJ1-1|-|-
CSVEEAGQVLVRAFF
TGCAGCGTTGAAGAGGCTGGGCAGGTGTTGGTAAGAGCTTTCTTT
>TRBV9|TRBJ2-1|-|TRBD1
CASSVATQGPYNEQFF
TGTGCCAGCAGCGTAGCTACACAGGGGCCCTACAATGAGCAGTTCTTC
>TRBV27|TRBJ1-5|-|TRBD1
CASSNIGLGQGGGQPQHF
TGTGCCAGCAGTAATATCGGCCTTGGACAGGGCGGGGGTCAGCCCCAGCATTTT
>TRBV28|TRBJ2-2|-|-
CASSPAPNRELFF
TGTGCCAGCAGTCCGGCTCCCAACAGGGAGCTGTTTTTT
>TRBV9|TRBJ2-1|-|-
CASSGAEGGYNEQFF
TGTGCCAGCAGCGGGGCGGAGGGGGGTTACAATGAGCAGTTCTTC
>TRBV10-3|TRBJ2-5|-|TRBD2
CAISPGLHQETQYF
TGTGCCATCAGCCCGGGACTACACCAAGAGACCCAGTACTTC
>TRBV7-2|TRBJ2-2|-|TRBD1
CASSPPRDRVFPGELFF
TGTGCCAGCAGCCCCCCCCGGGACAGGGTATTCCCCGGGGAGCTGTTTTTT
>TRBV9|TRBJ2-7|-|TRBD2
CASSVEGLAGGPSYEQYF
TGTGCCAGCAGCGTAGAGGGACTAGCGGGAGGGCCCTCCTACGAGCAGTACTTC
>TRBV5-4|TRBJ2-7|-|TRBD2
CASSLGTSEYEQYF
TGTGCCAGCAGCTTGGGGACTAGCGAATACGAGCAGTACTTC
>TRBV28|TRBJ2-7|-|-
CASTPGGVYEQYF
TGTGCCAGCACCCCAGGGGGGGTCTACGAGCAGTACTTC
>TRBV9|TRBJ2-7|-|-
CASSVGPGPTYEQYF
TGTGCCAGCAGCGTAGGCCCCGGACCAACCTACGAGCAGTACTTC
>TRBV19|TRBJ2-1|-|TRBD2
CASSRGSGNNNEQFF
TGTGCCAGTAGTCGGGGTAGCGGGAACAACAATGAGCAGTTCTTC
>TRBV5-1|TRBJ2-1|-|TRBD2
CASSGSGRANYEQFF
TGCGCCAGCAGTGGGAGCGGGAGGGCTAACTATGAGCAGTTCTTC
>TRBV7-8|TRBJ1-1|-|-
CASSTGSHTEAFF
TGTGCCAGCAGCACAGGCTCGCACACTGAAGCTTTCTTT
>TRBV9|TRBJ2-1|-|-
CASSVSGRASSYNEQFF
TGTGCCAGCAGCGTAAGCGGCAGGGCGAGCTCCTACAATGAGCAGTTCTTC
>TRBV4-2|TRBJ2-5|-|TRBD2
CASSQPGLAGSETQYF
TGTGCCAGCAGCCAACCGGGACTAGCGGGATCGGAGACCCAGTACTTC
>TRBV6-5|TRBJ1-1|once|TRBD1
CASSYRTGGGTEAFF
TGTGCCAGCAGTTACCGGACAGGTGGGGGCACTGAAGCTTTCTTT
>TRBV27|TRBJ1-2|-|TRBD1
CASSPGTEGRRFGYTF
TGTGCCAGCAGTCCAGGGACAGAGGGAAGACGTTTCGGCTACACCTTC
>TRBV27|TRBJ2-7|-|-
CASGLGGSYEQYF
TGTGCCAGTGGACTTGGGGGATCCTACGAGCAGTACTTC
>TRBV13|TRBJ2-7|-|TRBD2
CASSQGTSGRHTYEQYF
TGTGCCAGCAGCCAAGGGACTAGCGGGAGGCACACCTACGAGCAGTACTTC
>TRBV7-6|TRBJ2-2|-|-
CASSRLIPGTDTGELFF
TGTGCCAGCAGCCGACTCATACCCGGGACTGACACCGGGGAGCTGTTTTTT
>TRBV7-9|TRBJ1-2|-|TRBD1
CASSQQGDGYTF
TGTGCCAGCAGCCAACAGGGGGATGGCTACACCTTC
>TRBV28|TRBJ2-7|-|-
CASSFADYEQYF
TGTGCCAGCAGTTTCGCAGACTACGAGCAGTACTTC
>TRBV27|TRBJ1-1|-|TRBD1
CASSRRQGGRDTEAFF
TGTGCCAGCAGTCGGCGACAGGGCGGGAGGGACACTGAAGCTTTCTTT
>TRBV4-1|TRBJ2-7|-|-
CASSPTRGGSSYEQYF
TGCGCCAGCAGCCCAACTAGGGGAGGTTCCTCCTACGAGCAGTACTTC
>TRBV7-3|TRBJ2-3|-|-
CASSLTHAGSGTDTQYF
TGTGCCAGCAGCTTAACCCACGCTGGTAGCGGCACAGATACGCAGTATTTT
>TRBV27|TRBJ2-7|-|TRBD2
CASSKGTSGREQYF
TGTGCCAGCAGCAAAGGGACTAGCGGGAGAGAGCAGTACTTC
>TRBV9|TRBJ1-2|-|TRBD1
CASSAGQGAFDGYTF
TGTGCCAGCAGCGCCGGACAGGGGGCGTTTGATGGCTACACCTTC
>TRBV30|TRBJ2-7|-|-
CAWSVGGAKSYEQYF
TGTGCCTGGAGTGTAGGCGGGGCCAAGTCCTACGAGCAGTACTTC
>TRBV7-9|TRBJ2-3|-|TRBD1
CASINRDRESDTQYF
TGTGCCAGCATCAACCGGGACAGGGAGTCAGATACGCAGTATTTT
>TRBV27|TRBJ1-1|-|TRBD1
CASSWHRGGAEAFF
TGTGCCAGCAGTTGGCACAGGGGTGGCGCTGAAGCTTTCTTT